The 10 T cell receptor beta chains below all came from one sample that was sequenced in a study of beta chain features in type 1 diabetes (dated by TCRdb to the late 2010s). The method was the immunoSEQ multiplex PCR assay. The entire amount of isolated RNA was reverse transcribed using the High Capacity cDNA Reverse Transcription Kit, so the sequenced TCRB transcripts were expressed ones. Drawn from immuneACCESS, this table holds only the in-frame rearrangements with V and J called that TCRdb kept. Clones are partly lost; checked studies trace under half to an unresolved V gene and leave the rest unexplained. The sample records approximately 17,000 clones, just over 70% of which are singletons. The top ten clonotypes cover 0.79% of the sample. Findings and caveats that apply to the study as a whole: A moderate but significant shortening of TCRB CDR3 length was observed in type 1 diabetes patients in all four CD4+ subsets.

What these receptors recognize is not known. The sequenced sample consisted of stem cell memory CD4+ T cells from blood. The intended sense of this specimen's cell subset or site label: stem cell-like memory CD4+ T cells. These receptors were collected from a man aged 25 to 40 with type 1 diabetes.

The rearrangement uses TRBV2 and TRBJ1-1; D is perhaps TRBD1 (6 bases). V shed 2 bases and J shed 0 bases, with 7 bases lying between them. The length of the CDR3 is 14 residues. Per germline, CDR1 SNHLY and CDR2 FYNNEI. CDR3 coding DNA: TGTGCCAGCAGTGAAAGGACAGTGAACACTGAAGCTTTCTTT. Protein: CASSERTVNTEAFF.

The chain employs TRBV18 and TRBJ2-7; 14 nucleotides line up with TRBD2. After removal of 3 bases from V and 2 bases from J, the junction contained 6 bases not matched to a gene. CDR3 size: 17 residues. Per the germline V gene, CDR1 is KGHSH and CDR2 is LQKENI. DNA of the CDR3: TGTGCCAGCTCACCCCTAGGACTAGCGGGGGGCACCTACGAGCAGTACTTC. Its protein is CASSPLGLAGGTYEQYF.

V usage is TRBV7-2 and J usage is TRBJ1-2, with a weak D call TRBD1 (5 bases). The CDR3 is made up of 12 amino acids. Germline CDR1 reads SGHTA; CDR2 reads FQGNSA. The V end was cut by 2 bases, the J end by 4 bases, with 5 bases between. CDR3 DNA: TGTGCCAGCAGCTTACAGGGCTATGGCTACACCTTC. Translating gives CASSLQGYGYTF. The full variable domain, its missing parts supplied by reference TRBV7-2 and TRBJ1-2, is GAGVSQSPSNKVTEKGKDVELRCDPISGHTALYWYRQSLGQGLEFLIYFQGNSAPDKSGLPSDRFSAERTGGSVSTLTIQRTQQEDSAVYLCASSLQGYGYTFGSGTRLTVV.

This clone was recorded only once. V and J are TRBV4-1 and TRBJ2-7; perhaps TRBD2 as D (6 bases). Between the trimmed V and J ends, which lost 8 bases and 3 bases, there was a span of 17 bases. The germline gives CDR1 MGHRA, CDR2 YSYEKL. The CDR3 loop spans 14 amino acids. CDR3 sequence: CASGPTEGSYEQYF. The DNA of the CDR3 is TGCGCCAGCGGCCCTACGGAGGGGAGCTACGAGCAGTACTTC.

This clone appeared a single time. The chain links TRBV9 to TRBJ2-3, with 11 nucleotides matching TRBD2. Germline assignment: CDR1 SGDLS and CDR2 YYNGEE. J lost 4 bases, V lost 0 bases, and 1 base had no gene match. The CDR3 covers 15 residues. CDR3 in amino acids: CASSVAGLAADTQYF. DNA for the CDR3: TGTGCCAGCAGCGTAGCGGGACTAGCGGCAGATACGCAGTATTTT.

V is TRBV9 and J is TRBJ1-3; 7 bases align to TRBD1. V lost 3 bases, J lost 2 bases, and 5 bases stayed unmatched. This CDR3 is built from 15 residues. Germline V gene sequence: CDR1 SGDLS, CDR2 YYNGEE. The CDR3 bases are TGTGCCAGCAGCGCCGGAGACAGGGCTGGAAACACCATATATTTT. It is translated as CASSAGDRAGNTIYF.

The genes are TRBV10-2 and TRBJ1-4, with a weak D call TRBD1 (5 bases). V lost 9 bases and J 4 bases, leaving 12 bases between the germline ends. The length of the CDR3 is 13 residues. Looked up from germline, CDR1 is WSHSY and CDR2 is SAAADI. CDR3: CASQQENNEKLFF. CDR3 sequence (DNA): TGCGCCAGTCAACAGGAGAATAATGAAAAACTGTTTTTT.

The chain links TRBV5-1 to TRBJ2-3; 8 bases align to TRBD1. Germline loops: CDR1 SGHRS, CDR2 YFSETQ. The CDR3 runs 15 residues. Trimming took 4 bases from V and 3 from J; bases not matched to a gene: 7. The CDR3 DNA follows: TGCGCCAGCAGCCCGCAGGGGGCCCTAACAGATACGCAGTATTTT. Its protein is CASSPQGALTDTQYF.

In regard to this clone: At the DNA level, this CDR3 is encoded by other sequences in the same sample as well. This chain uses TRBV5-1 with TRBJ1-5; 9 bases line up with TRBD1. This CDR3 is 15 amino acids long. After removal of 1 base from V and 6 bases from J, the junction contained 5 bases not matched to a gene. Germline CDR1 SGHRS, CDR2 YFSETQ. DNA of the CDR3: TGCGCCAGCAGCTTGCGGACAGGGGAGGCTCAGCCCCAGCATTTT. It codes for CASSLRTGEAQPQHF. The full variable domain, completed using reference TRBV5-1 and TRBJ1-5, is KAGVTQTPRYLIKTRGQQVTLSCSPISGHRSVSWYQQTPGQGLQFLFEYFSETQRNKGNFPGRFSGRQFSNSRSEMNVSTLELGDSALYLCASSLRTGEAQPQHFGDGTRLSIL.

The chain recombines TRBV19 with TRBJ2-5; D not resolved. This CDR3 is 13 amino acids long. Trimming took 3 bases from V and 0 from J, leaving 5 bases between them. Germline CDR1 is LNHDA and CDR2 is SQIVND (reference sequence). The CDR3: CASSMGNQETQYF. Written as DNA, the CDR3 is TGTGCCAGTAGTATGGGCAACCAAGAGACCCAGTACTTC.